Below, 7 T cell receptor beta chains from the same sample are listed, as sequenced in a study of cytomegalovirus exposure and HLA in healthy donors (dated by TCRdb to 2016 to 2017). Library preparation used the immunoSEQ multiplex PCR assay. For the multiplex PCR, a mixture combining 60 forward primers for TCR Vbeta segments and 13 reverse primers for TCR Jbeta segments was used. In its TCRdb copy, this immuneACCESS table keeps in-frame sequences only and misses some clones. Where compared with another copy, unresolved V genes explain less than half of these, and the others have no known cause. The table for this sample lists 95,000 to 150,000 clones; around 78% of them were counted only once. The ten largest clones capture 3% to 4% of the sample. The sample consisted of PBMCs. These receptors were collected from a young woman in good health and CMV-seropositive.

This rearrangement joins TRBV30 to TRBJ2-7; D is possibly TRBD1 (5 bases). The V gene's germline CDR1 is GTSNPN and CDR2 SVGIG (reference sequence). The germline V and J ends were trimmed by 1 base and 2 bases, with 18 bases remaining between them. The CDR3 loop spans 16 amino acids. CDR3 protein: CAWSDIWVRATYEQYF. CDR3 bases: TGTGCCTGGAGTGATATTTGGGTCAGGGCGACCTACGAGCAGTACTTC. Full variable domain (remainder filled in from reference TRBV30 and TRBJ2-7): SQTIHQWPATLVQPVGSPLSLECTVEGTSNPNLYWYRQAAGRGLQLLFYSVGIGQISSEVPQNLSASRPQDRQFILSSKKLLLSDSGFYLCAWSDIWVRATYEQYFGPGTRLTVT.

V usage is TRBV14 and J usage is TRBJ2-7, with D maybe TRBD2 (5 bases). Trimming shortened V by 4 bases and J by 6 bases, and 25 bases separated the two germline ends. CDR3 length equals 17 residues. Germline V CDR1 and CDR2: SGHDN, FVKESK. Written as DNA, the CDR3 is TGTGCCAGCAGCCGAGCGATAGGGAGACACTGGCGGGCCGAGCAGTACTTC. This translates into CASSRAIGRHWRAEQYF.

This clone appeared a single time. V is TRBV7-2 and J is TRBJ2-1; 10 nucleotides agree with TRBD1. The V segment lost 5 bases and the J segment 9 bases; nucleotides outside the gene matches: 7. The length of the CDR3 is 14 residues. The germline V gene has CDR1 SGHTA and CDR2 FQGNSA. The CDR3 DNA reads TGTGCCAGCAGCACCCGGGACAGGGGATTTGAGCAGTTCTTC. The encoded protein is CASSTRDRGFEQFF.

V is TRBV18 and J is TRBJ1-5; D gene uncertain. V lost 4 bases, J lost 6 bases, and 13 bases lay in between. The CDR3 is made up of 14 amino acids. Looked up from germline, CDR1 is KGHSH and CDR2 is LQKENI. CDR3 residues: CASSRLEGSQPQHF. In nucleotides, the CDR3 is TGTGCCAGCTCACGGCTTGAGGGTAGTCAGCCCCAGCATTTT.

The rearrangement joins TRBV10-3 to TRBJ1-1; D remains ambiguous. Trimming removed 3 bases from V and 1 base from J, with 12 bases in between. This CDR3 region has 15 residues. Germline loops: CDR1 ENHRY, CDR2 SYGVKD. Written as DNA, the CDR3 is TGTGCCATCAGTGACAAGCAACTCACGAACACTGAAGCTTTCTTT. This gives the protein CAISDKQLTNTEAFF.

V is TRBV4-1 and J is TRBJ2-7; 7 positions match TRBD1. Looked up from germline, CDR1 is MGHRA and CDR2 is YSYEKL. The CDR3 has 14 amino acids. The V gene end was trimmed by 4 bases and the J gene end by 2 bases; junction bases not matched to a gene: 5. The CDR3 reads CASSRSGTAYEQYF. The CDR3, as DNA: TGCGCCAGCAGCCGGTCCGGGACAGCCTACGAGCAGTACTTC.

With regard to this clone: The sample holds other DNA sequences that translate to the same CDR3. This chain joins TRBV11-2 and TRBJ2-3; TRBD2 might be the D (6 bases). Trimming cost V 2 bases and J 2 bases, with 11 bases left between them. Germline V CDR1 and CDR2: SGHAT, FQNNGV. This CDR3 has 15 residues. In DNA form, the CDR3 reads TGTGCCAGCAGCTTATTAACGGGGGACACAGATACGCAGTATTTT. Its protein is CASSLLTGDTDTQYF.